This entry concerns a single T cell receptor (beta chain). Its specificity is unknown. Some clones are missing from TCRdb's copy, which holds only in-frame ones; the method was immunoSEQ multiplex PCR. The top ten clones hold less than 0.2% of a sample with 130,000 or so clones, roughly 93% of them seen once. This CDR3 has 15 residues. The V gene's germline CDR1 is SGDLS and CDR2 YYNGEE. Trimming shortened V by 0 bases and J by 3 bases, and 13 bases separated the two germline ends. This sample is part of a study of OX40 agonist ivuxolimab in advanced cancers. Overall study results and limits: On average, CD8+ T cells showed a greater number of expanded clones than CD4+.

The source of this sequence is an adult with an advanced solid tumor such as melanoma, head and neck, liver or kidney cancer. The gene calls are TRBV9 and TRBJ2-7; D is perhaps TRBD1 (5 bases). Specimen: CD4+ or CD8+ T cells sorted from blood, collected in a trial of the OX40 agonist ivuxolimab. The CDR3 DNA sequence: TGTGCCAGCAGCGTAGGGACACCACAGCTCTACGAGCAGTACTTC. Amino acids: CASSVGTPQLYEQYF.